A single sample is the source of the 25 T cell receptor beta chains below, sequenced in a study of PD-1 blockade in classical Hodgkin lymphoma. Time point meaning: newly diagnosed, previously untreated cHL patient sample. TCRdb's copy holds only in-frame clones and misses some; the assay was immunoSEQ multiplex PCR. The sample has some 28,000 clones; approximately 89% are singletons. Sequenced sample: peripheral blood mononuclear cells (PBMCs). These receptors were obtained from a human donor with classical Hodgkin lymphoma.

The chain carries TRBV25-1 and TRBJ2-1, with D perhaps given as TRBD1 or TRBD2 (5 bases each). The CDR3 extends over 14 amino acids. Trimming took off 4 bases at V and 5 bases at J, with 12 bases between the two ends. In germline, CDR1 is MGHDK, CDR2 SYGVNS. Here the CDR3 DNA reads TGTGCCAGCAGTGTAGGGACCGCCGACAATGAGCAGTTCTTC. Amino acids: CASSVGTADNEQFF.

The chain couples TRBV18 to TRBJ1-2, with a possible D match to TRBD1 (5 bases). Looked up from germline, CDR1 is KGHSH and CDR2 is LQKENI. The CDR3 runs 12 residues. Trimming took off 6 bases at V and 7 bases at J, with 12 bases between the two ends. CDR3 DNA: TGTGCCAGCTCCGTGGGACTTGGTGGCTACACCTTC. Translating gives CASSVGLGGYTF.

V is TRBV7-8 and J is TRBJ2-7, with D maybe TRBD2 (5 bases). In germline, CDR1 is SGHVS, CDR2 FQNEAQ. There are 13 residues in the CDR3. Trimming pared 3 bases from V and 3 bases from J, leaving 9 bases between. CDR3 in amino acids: CASSFSDLYEQYF. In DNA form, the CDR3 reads TGTGCCAGCAGCTTTAGCGACCTCTACGAGCAGTACTTC. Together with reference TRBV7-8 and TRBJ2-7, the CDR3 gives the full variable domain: GAGVSQSPRYKVAKRGQDVALRCDPISGHVSLFWYQQALGQGPEFLTYFQNEAQLDKSGLPSDRFFAERPEGSVSTLKIQRTQQEDSAVYLCASSFSDLYEQYFGPGTRLTVT.

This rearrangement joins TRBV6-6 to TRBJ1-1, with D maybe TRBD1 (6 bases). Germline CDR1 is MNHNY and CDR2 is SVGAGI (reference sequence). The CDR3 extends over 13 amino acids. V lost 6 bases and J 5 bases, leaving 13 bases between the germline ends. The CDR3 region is CASSFVQGTEAFF. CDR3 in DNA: TGTGCCAGCAGCTTCGTCCAGGGGACTGAAGCTTTCTTT.

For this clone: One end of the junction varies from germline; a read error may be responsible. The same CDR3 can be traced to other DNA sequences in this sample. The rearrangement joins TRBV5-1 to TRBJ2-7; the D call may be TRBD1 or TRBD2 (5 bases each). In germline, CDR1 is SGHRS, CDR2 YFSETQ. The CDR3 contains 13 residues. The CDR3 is CASSLVGDHEQYF. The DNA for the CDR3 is TGCGCCAGCAGCTTGGTGGGGGACCACGAGCAGTACTTT.

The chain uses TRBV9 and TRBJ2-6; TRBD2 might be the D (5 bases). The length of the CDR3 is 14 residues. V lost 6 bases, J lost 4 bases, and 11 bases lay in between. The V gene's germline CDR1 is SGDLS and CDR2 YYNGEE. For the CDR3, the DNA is TGTGCCAGCACGGGAATTAGGGGGGCCAACGTCCTGACTTTC. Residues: CASTGIRGANVLTF.

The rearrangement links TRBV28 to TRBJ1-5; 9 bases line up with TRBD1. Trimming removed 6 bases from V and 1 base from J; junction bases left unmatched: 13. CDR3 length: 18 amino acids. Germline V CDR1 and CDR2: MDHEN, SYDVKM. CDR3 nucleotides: TGTGCCAGCAGCGTGGGGGGGACAGGGTTGGGGAGCAATCAGCCCCAGCATTTT. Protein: CASSVGGTGLGSNQPQHF.

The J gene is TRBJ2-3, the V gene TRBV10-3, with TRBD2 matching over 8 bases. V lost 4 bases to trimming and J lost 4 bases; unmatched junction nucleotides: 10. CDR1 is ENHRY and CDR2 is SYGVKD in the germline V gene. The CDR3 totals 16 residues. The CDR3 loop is CAISGAGTSVSDTQYF. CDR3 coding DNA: TGTGCCATCAGTGGGGCCGGGACTAGTGTGTCAGATACGCAGTATTTT.

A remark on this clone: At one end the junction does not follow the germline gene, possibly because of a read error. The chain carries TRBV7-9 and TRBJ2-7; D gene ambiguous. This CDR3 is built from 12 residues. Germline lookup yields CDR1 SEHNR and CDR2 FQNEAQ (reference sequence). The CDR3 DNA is TGTGCCAGCAGCCCTTACTCCCACGAGCAGTACTTC. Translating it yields CASSPYSHEQYF.

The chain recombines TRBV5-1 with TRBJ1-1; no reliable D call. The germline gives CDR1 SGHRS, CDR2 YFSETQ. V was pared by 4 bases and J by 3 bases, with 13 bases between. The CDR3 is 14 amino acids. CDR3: CASSVGGGDTEAFF. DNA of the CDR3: TGCGCCAGCAGCGTCGGTGGTGGGGACACTGAAGCTTTCTTT.

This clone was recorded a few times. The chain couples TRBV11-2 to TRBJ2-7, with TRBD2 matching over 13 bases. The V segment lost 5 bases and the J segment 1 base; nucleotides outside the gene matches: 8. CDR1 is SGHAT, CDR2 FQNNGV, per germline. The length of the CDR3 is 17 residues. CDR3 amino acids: CASSRTSGSVISYEQYF. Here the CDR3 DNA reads TGTGCCAGCAGCCGGACTAGCGGGAGTGTTATATCCTACGAGCAGTACTTC.

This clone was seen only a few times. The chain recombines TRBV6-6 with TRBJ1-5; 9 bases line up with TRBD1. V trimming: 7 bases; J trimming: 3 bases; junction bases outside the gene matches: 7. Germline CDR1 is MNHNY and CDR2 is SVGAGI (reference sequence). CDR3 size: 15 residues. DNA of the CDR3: TGTGCCAGCAATCCGGACAGGGGATTCAATCAGCCCCAGCATTTT. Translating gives CASNPDRGFNQPQHF.

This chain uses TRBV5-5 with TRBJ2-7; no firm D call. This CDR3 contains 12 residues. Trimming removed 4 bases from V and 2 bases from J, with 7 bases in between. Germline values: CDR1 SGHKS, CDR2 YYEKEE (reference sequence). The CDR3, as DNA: TGTGCCAGCAGCCCGACCCCCTACGAGCAGTACTTC. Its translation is CASSPTPYEQYF.

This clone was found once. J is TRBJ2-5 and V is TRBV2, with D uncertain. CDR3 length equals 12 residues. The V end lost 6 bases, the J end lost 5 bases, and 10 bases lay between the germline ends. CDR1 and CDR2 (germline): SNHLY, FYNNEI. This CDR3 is CASREIYETQYF. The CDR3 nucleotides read TGTGCCAGCAGGGAGATATACGAGACCCAGTACTTC.

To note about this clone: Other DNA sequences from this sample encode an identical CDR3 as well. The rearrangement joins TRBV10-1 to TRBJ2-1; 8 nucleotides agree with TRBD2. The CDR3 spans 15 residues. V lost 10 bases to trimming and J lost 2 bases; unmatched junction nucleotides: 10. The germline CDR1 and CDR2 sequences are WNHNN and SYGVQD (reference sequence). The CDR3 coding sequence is TGCGCCATCCCCCCCGGGACTAGGGCCTACAATGAGCAGTTCTTC. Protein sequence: CAIPPGTRAYNEQFF.

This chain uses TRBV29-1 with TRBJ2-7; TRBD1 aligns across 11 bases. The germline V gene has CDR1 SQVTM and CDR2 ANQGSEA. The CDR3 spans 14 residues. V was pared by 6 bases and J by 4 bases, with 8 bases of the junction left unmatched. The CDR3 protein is CSVGTGTGGYEQYF. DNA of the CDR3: TGCAGCGTGGGGACCGGGACAGGGGGATACGAGCAGTACTTC.

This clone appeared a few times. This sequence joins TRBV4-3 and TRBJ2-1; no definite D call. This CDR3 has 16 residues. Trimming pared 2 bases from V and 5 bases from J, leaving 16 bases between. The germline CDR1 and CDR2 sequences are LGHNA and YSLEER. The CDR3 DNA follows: TGCGCCAGCAGCCAATCATTCCGCGGAGCCCACAATGAGCAGTTCTTC. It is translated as CASSQSFRGAHNEQFF.

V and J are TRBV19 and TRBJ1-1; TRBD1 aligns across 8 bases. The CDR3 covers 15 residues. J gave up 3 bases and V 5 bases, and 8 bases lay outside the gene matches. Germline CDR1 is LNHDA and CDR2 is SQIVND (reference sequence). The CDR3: CASSPHRGSDTEAFF. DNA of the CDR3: TGTGCCAGTAGTCCCCACAGGGGGTCGGACACTGAAGCTTTCTTT.

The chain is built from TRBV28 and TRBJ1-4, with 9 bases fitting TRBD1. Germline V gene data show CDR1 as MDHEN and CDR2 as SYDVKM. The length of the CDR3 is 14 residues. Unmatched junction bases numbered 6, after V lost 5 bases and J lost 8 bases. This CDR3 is CASSPGQGTEKLFF. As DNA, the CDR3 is TGTGCCAGCAGTCCGGGACAGGGAACGGAAAAACTGTTTTTT.

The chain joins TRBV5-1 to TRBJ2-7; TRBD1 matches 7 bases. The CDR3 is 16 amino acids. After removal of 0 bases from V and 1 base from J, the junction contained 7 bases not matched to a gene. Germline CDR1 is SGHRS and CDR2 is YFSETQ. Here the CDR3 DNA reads TGCGCCAGCAGCTTGGCCCTTGGGACAGCTTCCTACGAGCAGTACTTC. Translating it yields CASSLALGTASYEQYF.

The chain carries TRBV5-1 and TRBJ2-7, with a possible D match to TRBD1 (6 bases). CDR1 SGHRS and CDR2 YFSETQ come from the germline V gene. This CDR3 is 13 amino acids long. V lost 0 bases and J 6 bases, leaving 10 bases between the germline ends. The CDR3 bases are TGCGCCAGCAGCTTGGCAACAGGGAGCGAGCAGTACTTC. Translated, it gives CASSLATGSEQYF.

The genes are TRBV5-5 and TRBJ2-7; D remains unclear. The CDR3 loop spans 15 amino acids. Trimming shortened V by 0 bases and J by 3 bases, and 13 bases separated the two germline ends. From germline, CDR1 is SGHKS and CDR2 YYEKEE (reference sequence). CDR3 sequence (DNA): TGTGCCAGCAGCTTGGCCGGTCAGGCACTCTACGAGCAGTACTTC. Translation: CASSLAGQALYEQYF. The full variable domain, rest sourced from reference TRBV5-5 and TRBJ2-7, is DAGVTQSPTHLIKTRGQQVTLRCSPISGHKSVSWYQQVLGQGPQFIFQYYEKEERGRGNFPDRFSARQFPNYSSELNVNALLLGDSALYLCASSLAGQALYEQYFGPGTRLTVT.

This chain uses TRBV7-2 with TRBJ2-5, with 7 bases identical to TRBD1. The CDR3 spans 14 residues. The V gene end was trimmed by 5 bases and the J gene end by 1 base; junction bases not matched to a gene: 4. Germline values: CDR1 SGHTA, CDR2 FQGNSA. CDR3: CASSLDRVQETQYF. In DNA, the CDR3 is TGTGCCAGCAGCCTAGACAGGGTCCAAGAGACCCAGTACTTC.

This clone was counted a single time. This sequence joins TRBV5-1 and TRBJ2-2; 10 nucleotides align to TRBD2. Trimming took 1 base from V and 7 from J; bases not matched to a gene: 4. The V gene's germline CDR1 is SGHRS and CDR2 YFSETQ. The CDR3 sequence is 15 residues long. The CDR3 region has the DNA TGCGCCAGCAGCTTGCCACTAGCGGGAATCGGGGAGCTGTTTTTT. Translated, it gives CASSLPLAGIGELFF. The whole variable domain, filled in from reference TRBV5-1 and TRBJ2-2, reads KAGVTQTPRYLIKTRGQQVTLSCSPISGHRSVSWYQQTPGQGLQFLFEYFSETQRNKGNFPGRFSGRQFSNSRSEMNVSTLELGDSALYLCASSLPLAGIGELFFGEGSRLTVL.

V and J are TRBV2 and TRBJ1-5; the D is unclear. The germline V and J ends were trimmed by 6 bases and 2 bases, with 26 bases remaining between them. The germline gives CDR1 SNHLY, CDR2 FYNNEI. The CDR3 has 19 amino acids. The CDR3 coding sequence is TGTGCCAGCAGCGGTATCACAAGGCGCGGGGTGGGTGGCAATCAGCCCCAGCATTTT. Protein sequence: CASSGITRRGVGGNQPQHF. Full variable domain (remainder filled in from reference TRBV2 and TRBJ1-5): EPEVTQTPSHQVTQMGQEVILRCVPISNHLYFYWYRQILGQKVEFLVSFYNNEISEKSEIFDDQFSVERPDGSNFTLKIRSTKLEDSAMYFCASSGITRRGVGGNQPQHFGDGTRLSIL.